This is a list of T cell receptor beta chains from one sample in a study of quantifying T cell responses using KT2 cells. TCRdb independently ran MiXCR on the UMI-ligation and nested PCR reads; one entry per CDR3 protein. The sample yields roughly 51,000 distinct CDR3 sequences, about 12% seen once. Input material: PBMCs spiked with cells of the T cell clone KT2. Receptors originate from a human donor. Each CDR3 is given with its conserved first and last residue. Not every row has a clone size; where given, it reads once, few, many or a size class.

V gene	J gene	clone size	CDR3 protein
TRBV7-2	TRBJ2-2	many	CASSDRPSGRPANTGELFF
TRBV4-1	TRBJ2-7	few	CASSPPGQGVGEQYF
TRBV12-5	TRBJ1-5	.	CASGLGTGTGDNQPQHF
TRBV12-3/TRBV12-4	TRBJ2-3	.	CASSRTSGSSTDTQYF
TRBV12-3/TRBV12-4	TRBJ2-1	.	CASSFYPYNEQFF
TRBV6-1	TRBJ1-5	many	CASSGQGRQPQHF
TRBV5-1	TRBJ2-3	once	CASSPGPSTDTQYF
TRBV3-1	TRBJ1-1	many	CASSQDGRVSVNTEAFF
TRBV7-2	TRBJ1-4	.	CASSLRQGATNEKLFF
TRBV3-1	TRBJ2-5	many	CASSPRVPKQTQYF
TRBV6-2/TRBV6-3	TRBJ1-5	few	CASSSSRGRNQPQHF
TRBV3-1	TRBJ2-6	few	CASSQDISGANVLTF
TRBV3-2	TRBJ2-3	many	CASSQDPDTQYF
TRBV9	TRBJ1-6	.	CASSLETGGKSPLHF
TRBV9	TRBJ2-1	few	CASSWDWSNEQFF
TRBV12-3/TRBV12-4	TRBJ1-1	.	CASSLRAVGTFF
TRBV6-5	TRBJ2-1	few	CASSSPGTIDNEQFF
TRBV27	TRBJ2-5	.	CASSRSSGEETQYF
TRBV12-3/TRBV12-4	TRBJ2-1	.	CASSQGLAGSYNEQFF
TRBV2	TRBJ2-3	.	CASAGGVRSDTQYF
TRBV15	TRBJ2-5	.	CAMSPGGGGETQYF
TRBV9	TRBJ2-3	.	CASSVGLGTDTQYF
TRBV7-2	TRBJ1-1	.	CASSFRRGTEAFF
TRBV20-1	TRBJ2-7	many	CSANPEGPSSYEQYF
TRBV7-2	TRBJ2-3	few	CASSSGTSGKVDTQYF
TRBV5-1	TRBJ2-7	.	CASSLRGGVVSYEQYF
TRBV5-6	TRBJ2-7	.	CASSPARAVPYEQYF
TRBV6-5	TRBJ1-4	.	CASSIRAPAEKLFF